This T cell receptor (beta chain) was sequenced for a study of T-cell memory formation after mild COVID-19. The wider study: Largely, TCR clusters stayed within a single donor. The study, taken as a whole, reports: Cross-reactive memory seemingly joined, as some responding clones were found in pre-infection memory. The study found balanced CD4/CD8 in clones contracting day 15 to 85 and a CD4+ lean in later expanders.

From the 5' RACE reads, TCRdb called clonotypes with MiXCR, one entry per CDR3 protein. This repertoire shows hundreds of thousands of distinct CDR3 sequences, over 7% found once; its top ten account for 20% to 25%. This clonotype was counted between two and nine times. As yet, its antigen is unknown. The germline CDR1 and CDR2 sequences are SGHDT and YYEEEE. V was cut by 4 bases and J by 5 bases, with 7 bases left in between. The CDR3 loop spans 12 amino acids. The clonotype originates from a young man who had mild COVID-19 (a few samples of this study predate the infection). Cell type and time point are not known. Sequenced sample: PBMCs or a T cell subset sorted from them (not recorded which). The chain has TRBV5-6 and TRBJ1-5; D ambiguous. DNA of the CDR3: TGTGCCAGCAGCACGAGAGATCAGCCCCAGCATTTT. This gives the protein CASSTRDQPQHF. Full variable domain (missing parts from reference TRBV5-6 and TRBJ1-5): DAGVTQSPTHLIKTRGQQVTLRCSPKSGHDTVSWYQQALGQGPQFIFQYYEEEERQRGNFPDRFSGHQFPNYSSELNVNALLLGDSALYLCASSTRDQPQHFGDGTRLSIL.